The TCR beta chain described here comes from a study of CD8+CD57+ T cells in acquired aplastic anemia. Study summary: Yields of DNA that came from sorted CD4+ and CD8+ cells averaged approximately 3.5 ug. Healthy donors had, on average, roughly 10 million reads for their CD4+ cells.

Study-wide findings and caveats: No significant patient-versus-control difference appeared in CD8+ Simpson's diversity. Twenty-nine was the count of CD8+ CDR3 sequences that patients shared with controls.

The V gene's germline CDR1 is LNHNV and CDR2 YYDKDF (reference sequence). The CDR3 sequence is 17 residues long. V was pared by 0 bases and J by 5 bases, with 12 bases of the junction left unmatched. Genomic DNA provided the template from which TCR beta VDJ and CDR3 profiles were obtained. TCRdb fed the reads into MiXCR, producing one record per CDR3 protein. The sample has approximately 65,000 distinct CDR3 sequences; 45% to 70% are singletons. Of note for this clonotype: Its matching antigen is unknown.

The sequence was obtained from a human donor in good health, serving as a control. Input material: sorted CD4+, CD8+, or CD8+CD57+ T cells (not recorded which) from PBMCs. The V call is TRBV15, the J call TRBJ2-7; 8 bases line up with TRBD2. CDR3 nucleotides: TGTGCCACCAGCAGAGATTCGGGAGGGCCTGTCGCGAACGAGCAGTACTTC. This sequence encodes CATSRDSGGPVANEQYF.